The 24 T cell receptor beta chains below come from one sample, sequenced in a study of blood T cell repertoires in COVID-19 (dated by TCRdb to the early 2020s). The protocol used for the library was the immunoSEQ multiplex PCR assay. TCRdb's version of the immuneACCESS table is confined to in-frame rearrangements and falls short of the full clone set. An unresolved V gene accounts for under half of the shortfall where checked; the remainder is of unknown origin. This sample comprises fewer than 80,000 clones, about four fifths of them detected only once. Roughly 9.7% of the sample goes to the ten largest clones. Specimen: peripheral blood. The receptors shown here come from a human donor in a cohort sampled during active COVID-19.

V gene TRBV2 combines with J gene TRBJ1-6, with TRBD1 as a possible D gene (5 bases). CDR3 length: 13 amino acids. Germline lookup yields CDR1 SNHLY and CDR2 FYNNEI. Trimming shortened V by 3 bases and J by 7 bases, and 7 bases separated the two germline ends. The CDR3, as DNA: TGTGCCAGCAGTGATGACAGCAATTCACCCCTCCACTTT. Translated, it gives CASSDDSNSPLHF.

This rearrangement joins TRBV7-2 to TRBJ2-3, with 12 positions matching TRBD2. The V gene end was trimmed by 5 bases and the J gene end by 8 bases; junction bases not matched to a gene: 5. The CDR3 totals 14 residues. Germline CDR1 SGHTA, CDR2 FQGNSA. CDR3 residues: CASSPLAGGPTQYF. The CDR3 bases are TGTGCCAGCAGCCCTCTAGCGGGAGGGCCTACGCAGTATTTT.

This clone has just one count. V and J are TRBV24-1 and TRBJ2-5, with 12 bases matching TRBD1. CDR3 length equals 16 residues. V shed 5 bases, J shed 5 bases, and the junction held 8 bases outside the gene matches. Germline V CDR1 and CDR2: KGHDR, SFDVKD. Written as DNA, the CDR3 is TGTGCCACCAGTGTTGGGACAGGGGGCGCAAGGGAGACCCAGTACTTC. Translation gives CATSVGTGGARETQYF.

This clone has more than one count but fewer than ten. The chain is built from TRBV4-1 and TRBJ2-5; 11 bases map to TRBD2. The CDR3 is made up of 16 amino acids. Trimming took 0 bases from V and 7 from J; bases not matched to a gene: 7. Per the germline V gene, CDR1 is MGHRA and CDR2 is YSYEKL. CDR3 in amino acids: CASSQDPLAGGATQYF. The CDR3 region has the DNA TGCGCCAGCAGCCAAGATCCCCTAGCGGGGGGTGCGACCCAGTACTTC.

The chain employs TRBV7-8 and TRBJ2-7; perhaps TRBD2 as D (7 bases). CDR3 length: 13 residues. Germline loops: CDR1 SGHVS, CDR2 FQNEAQ. V was clipped by 1 base and J by 10 bases, with 14 bases between them. The CDR3: CASSLEQGGNQYF. The CDR3 nucleotides read TGTGCCAGCAGCTTAGAACAGGGAGGGAATCAGTACTTC.

The rearrangement links TRBV28 to TRBJ1-5; 7 positions agree with TRBD1. Germline V gene data show CDR1 as MDHEN and CDR2 as SYDVKM. The length of the CDR3 is 14 residues. Unmatched junction bases numbered 7, after V lost 11 bases and J lost 0 bases. The DNA of the CDR3 is TGTGCCGGACGGACAGGAGGTAGCAATCAGCCCCAGCATTTT. Translation: CAGRTGGSNQPQHF.

By its share, this clone is medium-sized. The chain joins TRBV6-1 to TRBJ1-5; TRBD1 might be the D (6 bases). From germline, CDR1 is MNHNS and CDR2 SASEGT. With 0 bases removed from V and 2 bases from J, the gap between germline ends came to 8 bases. The CDR3 runs to 15 residues. The CDR3 nucleotides are TGTGCCAGCAGTGAAGCGGGGGCGGGCAATCAGCCCCAGCATTTT. Protein product: CASSEAGAGNQPQHF.

V gene TRBV30 combines with J gene TRBJ2-2; TRBD2 might be the D (5 bases). Germline V CDR1 and CDR2: GTSNPN, SVGIG (reference sequence). This CDR3 contains 12 residues. V was cut by 1 base and J by 8 bases, with 8 bases left in between. CDR3 sequence: CAWSDGVGELFF. CDR3 in DNA: TGTGCCTGGAGTGACGGGGTAGGGGAGCTGTTTTTT. Full variable domain (outside the CDR3, taken from reference TRBV30 and TRBJ2-2): SQTIHQWPATLVQPVGSPLSLECTVEGTSNPNLYWYRQAAGRGLQLLFYSVGIGQISSEVPQNLSASRPQDRQFILSSKKLLLSDSGFYLCAWSDGVGELFFGEGSRLTVL.

This clone showed up just once. V gene TRBV4-2 combines with J gene TRBJ2-7, with a weak D call TRBD2 (6 bases). The CDR3 sequence is 16 residues long. The V end lost 0 bases, the J end lost 7 bases, and 19 bases lay between the germline ends. Germline assignment: CDR1 LGHNA and CDR2 YNFKEQ. The CDR3 loop reads CASSQELVGSLGEQYF. The DNA for the CDR3 is TGTGCCAGCAGCCAAGAACTGGTCGGGAGTTTGGGGGAGCAGTACTTC.

The chain has TRBV28 and TRBJ1-4; TRBD1 might be the D (6 bases). The CDR3 runs to 13 residues. Between the trimmed V and J ends, which lost 10 bases and 8 bases, there was a span of 17 bases. Germline V gives CDR1 MDHEN, CDR2 SYDVKM. This chain's CDR3 is CATGMDSLEKLFF. Written as DNA, the CDR3 is TGTGCCACGGGTATGGACAGCCTAGAAAAACTGTTTTTT.

This chain links TRBV29-1 with TRBJ1-1; D may be TRBD1 (6 bases). Deletions cut 7 bases from V and 0 bases from J, with 9 bases between. The germline V gene has CDR1 SQVTM and CDR2 ANQGSEA. CDR3 size: 12 residues. The CDR3 here is CSAGGLNTEAFF. In DNA form, the CDR3 reads TGCAGCGCCGGGGGGCTGAACACTGAAGCTTTCTTT.

V usage is TRBV5-1 and J usage is TRBJ2-7; 10 bases are a match to TRBD1. The CDR3 has 15 amino acids. Germline V lookup: CDR1 SGHRS, CDR2 YFSETQ. V was clipped by 5 bases and J by 4 bases; unmatched bases: 9. CDR3 loop: CASSYGTGVKYEQYF. CDR3 DNA sequence: TGCGCCAGCAGTTACGGGACAGGGGTAAAGTACGAGCAGTACTTC.

The chain carries TRBV7-2 and TRBJ2-7; 9 nucleotides line up with TRBD1. There are 14 residues in the CDR3. Trimming removed 1 base from V and 7 bases from J; junction bases left unmatched: 5. Germline assignment: CDR1 SGHTA and CDR2 FQGNSA. The chain's CDR3 is CASSLGVGTGEQYF. CDR3 bases: TGTGCCAGCAGCTTAGGGGTCGGGACAGGGGAGCAGTACTTC.

The sample holds a few counts of this clone. The V gene is TRBV9, the J gene TRBJ2-1; 7 nucleotides align to TRBD2. CDR1 is SGDLS and CDR2 is YYNGEE in the germline V gene. The CDR3 contains 14 residues. The ends lost 0 bases at V and 10 bases at J; junction bases unmatched: 7. CDR3 sequence reads: CASSVVGLADEQFF. The DNA for the CDR3 is TGTGCCAGCAGCGTAGTTGGCCTAGCGGACGAGCAGTTCTTC.

This chain joins TRBV13 and TRBJ2-7; 8 bases are a match to TRBD2. In germline, CDR1 is PRHDT, CDR2 FYEKMQ (reference sequence). This CDR3 has 16 residues. Losses at the gene ends were 0 bases for V and 2 bases for J; bases not matched to a gene: 6. In DNA form, the CDR3 reads TGTGCCAGCAGCTTAGGATGGCGGGAGGATACCTACGAGCAGTACTTC. Its protein is CASSLGWREDTYEQYF.

The chain is built from TRBV6-2 or TRBV6-3 and TRBJ2-1, with D tentatively TRBD2 (6 bases). The ends were cut back, 2 bases at V and 5 bases at J, with 7 bases in the middle. This CDR3 has 13 residues. The germline V gene has CDR1 MNHEY and CDR2 SVGEGT. CDR3 DNA: TGTGCCAGCAGTTACGGGGGGAACAATGAGCAGTTCTTC. Protein: CASSYGGNNEQFF.

Details on this clone: A read error may be the cause here, since a much bigger clone is one base away. The rearrangement uses TRBV7-2 and TRBJ2-7; TRBD1 might be the D (5 bases). The CDR3 runs to 13 residues. The ends were cut back, 1 base at V and 3 bases at J, with 7 bases in the middle. CDR1 SGHTA and CDR2 FQGNSA come from the germline V gene. CDR3 sequence: CASSLDQGYEQYF. As DNA, the CDR3 is TGTGCCAGCAGCTTAGATCAGGGCTACGAGCAGTACTTC.

This clone was counted only a few times. The chain combines TRBV10-3 with TRBJ2-7; D ambiguous. Germline CDR1 ENHRY, CDR2 SYGVKD. Deletions cut 0 bases from V and 3 bases from J, with 6 bases between. This CDR3 is built from 13 residues. The CDR3 loop reads CAISESYLYEQYF. DNA of the CDR3: TGTGCCATCAGTGAGTCCTATCTCTACGAGCAGTACTTC.

The rearrangement uses TRBV24-1 and TRBJ2-1; 14 bases line up with TRBD2. The germline gives CDR1 KGHDR, CDR2 SFDVKD. The CDR3 loop spans 18 amino acids. V gave up 3 bases and J gave up 0 bases; unmatched junction bases: 3. The CDR3 bases are TGTGCCACCAGTGATCACGGGACTAGCGGGAGCTCCTACAATGAGCAGTTCTTC. This encodes CATSDHGTSGSSYNEQFF.

The V call is TRBV6-5, the J call TRBJ1-1; D possibly corresponds to TRBD1 (5 bases). The CDR3 runs to 14 residues. Germline assignment: CDR1 MNHEY and CDR2 SVGAGI. V was trimmed by 7 bases and J by 1 base, leaving 13 bases between them. The CDR3 protein is CASMRPGGNTEAFF. CDR3 nucleotide sequence: TGTGCCAGCATGAGACCCGGGGGGAACACTGAAGCTTTCTTT.

This chain links TRBV4-1 with TRBJ2-7, with D possibly matching TRBD2 (5 bases). Germline V gene sequence: CDR1 MGHRA, CDR2 YSYEKL. The CDR3 loop spans 16 amino acids. Trimming shortened V by 0 bases and J by 3 bases, and 15 bases separated the two germline ends. Here the CDR3 reads CASSQDGLGIVYEQYF. DNA for the CDR3: TGCGCCAGCAGCCAAGATGGACTCGGGATTGTCTACGAGCAGTACTTC.

The chain couples TRBV6-2 or TRBV6-3 to TRBJ2-1; a weak D match, TRBD2 (6 bases). V dropped 5 bases and J dropped 4 bases, with 15 bases sitting between them. The CDR3 runs 15 residues. Germline V gene sequence: CDR1 MNHEY, CDR2 SVGEGT. This chain's CDR3 is CASSSYGGSYNEQFF. In DNA, the CDR3 is TGTGCCAGCAGTAGTTACGGGGGATCGTACAATGAGCAGTTCTTC.

The gene calls are TRBV7-2 and TRBJ1-1, with 8 positions matching TRBD1. The CDR3 is 16 residues long. V trimming: 6 bases; J trimming: 1 base; junction bases outside the gene matches: 10. CDR1 is SGHTA and CDR2 is FQGNSA in the germline V gene. The CDR3 nucleotides are TGTGCCAGCAGACCTTATAGGACAGGGAAGAACACTGAAGCTTTCTTT. This sequence encodes CASRPYRTGKNTEAFF.

This chain uses TRBV13 with TRBJ1-4, with TRBD1 identical over 7 bases. After removal of 2 bases from V and 3 bases from J, the junction contained 3 bases not matched to a gene. Germline V gene sequence: CDR1 PRHDT, CDR2 FYEKMQ (reference sequence). The CDR3 runs 15 residues. CDR3 in DNA: TGTGCCAGCAGCTTAAGGGGGCAGGCTAATGAAAAACTGTTTTTT. Protein sequence: CASSLRGQANEKLFF. The variable domain in full, with the rest retrieved from reference TRBV13 and TRBJ1-4, is AAGVIQSPRHLIKEKRETATLKCYPIPRHDTVYWYQQGPGQDPQFLISFYEKMQSDKGSIPDRFSAQQFSDYHSELNMSSLELGDSALYFCASSLRGQANEKLFFGSGTQLSVL.